The rows below give T cell receptor beta chains drawn from one sample of a study of T cells in Graves' hyperthyroidism and ophthalmopathy. MiXCR was run by TCRdb on the multiplex PCR reads, yielding one entry per CDR3 protein. This table has more than 350,000 distinct CDR3 sequences, roughly 15% appearing once. Sequencing used blood. These receptors were taken from a woman in her thirties with Graves' ophthalmopathy. CDR3s include the opening cysteine and the closing phenylalanine or tryptophan. The D gene is left open where the match is weak. A row's size may be missing; if present it is once, few, many or a size class.

j_call,d_call,v_call,clone_size,cdr3_nt,cdr3_aa
TRBJ2-7,-,TRBV6-1,many,TGTGCCAGCAGTCGAGGACACGTCTACGAGCAGTACTTC,CASSRGHVYEQYF
TRBJ1-1,-,TRBV5-1,many,TGCGCCAGCAGCTTACAGGGTCCGAACACTGAAGCTTTCTTT,CASSLQGPNTEAFF
TRBJ2-3,TRBD1,TRBV30,many,TGTGCCTGGAGAACAGGGGGCATAGCAGATACGCAGTATTTT,CAWRTGGIADTQYF
TRBJ2-7,-,TRBV12-3/TRBV12-4,-,TGTGCCAGCAGTAACCGGGACGGAGATCGAGAGCAGTACTTC,CASSNRDGDREQYF
TRBJ1-1,-,TRBV28,many,TGTGCCAGCAGTTTAGGGCCGGGCCAACTGGGCACTGAAGCTTTCTTT,CASSLGPGQLGTEAFF
TRBJ1-3,TRBD1,TRBV6-6,many,TGTGCCAGCAGTTATCTCGCAGGGGGTGGAAACACCATATATTTT,CASSYLAGGGNTIYF
TRBJ1-2,-,TRBV13,many,TGTGCCAGCAGCGCTACCAGGGGAGTTAACTATGGCTACACCTTC,CASSATRGVNYGYTF
TRBJ2-7,-,TRBV2,many,TGTGCCAGCAGTGAAGAGGGGGGGCGAACCTACGAGCAGTACTTC,CASSEEGGRTYEQYF
TRBJ2-1,-,TRBV12-3/TRBV12-4,many,TGTGCCAGCAGTTTTCCCTTCGGTGAGCAGTTCTTC,CASSFPFGEQFF
TRBJ2-1,-,TRBV10-3,many,TGTGCCATCAGGGACGACAACAATGAGCAGTTCTTC,CAIRDDNNEQFF
TRBJ1-4,TRBD1,TRBV6-1,many,TGTGCCAGCAGACTACATGGGACAGGGGGCGAAAAACTGTTTTTT,CASRLHGTGGEKLFF
TRBJ2-3,-,TRBV12-3/TRBV12-4,many,TGTGCCAGCAGCCCCAGGGAGCCCAGTCTGAATACGCAGTATTTT,CASSPREPSLNTQYF
TRBJ2-7,TRBD2,TRBV20-1,-,TGCAGTGCTAGAGGCGGCGGGGGGACTCACGAGCAGTACTTC,CSARGGGGTHEQYF
TRBJ1-3,-,TRBV3-1,many,TGTGCCAGCGGGAACTCTGGAAACACCATATATTTT,CASGNSGNTIYF
TRBJ2-2,-,TRBV7-3,many,TGTGCCAGCAGCACGGTCACCGGGGAGCTGTTTTTT,CASSTVTGELFF
TRBJ2-7,-,TRBV20-1,many,TGCAGTGCTAGGAGGACAGAAGCCTACGAGCAGTACTTC,CSARRTEAYEQYF
TRBJ1-5,-,TRBV30,many,TGTGCCTGGAGCTCTCCGGGCAGGCGGGCCTGGGGTCAGCCCCAGCATTTT,CAWSSPGRRAWGQPQHF
TRBJ2-7,-,TRBV13,many,TGTGCCAGCAGCTTAGGCTTGGGCAGGGGTAAAGGTTGCGAGCAGTACTTC,CASSLGLGRGKGCEQYF
TRBJ1-5,-,TRBV20-1,many,TGCAGTGCCTTCCTTGGGGATCAGCCCCAGCATTTT,CSAFLGDQPQHF
TRBJ1-5,-,TRBV4-2,few,TGTGCCAGCAGCCAATCATCACAGGGAGATCAGCCCCAGCATTTT,CASSQSSQGDQPQHF
TRBJ2-5,TRBD2,TRBV28,-,TGTGCCAGCACCTCTCTCAGCGGGGGGGCCGGAGAGACCCAGTACTTC,CASTSLSGGAGETQYF
TRBJ1-2,TRBD1,TRBV6-4,many,TGTGCCAGCAGTGAAAGACAGGGCGAGGGCTACACCTTC,CASSERQGEGYTF
TRBJ2-2,TRBD1,TRBV11-2,-,TGTGCCAGCAGCTTAGACGGACAGGGGGCGTTAAGAATCGCCGGGGAGCTGTTTTTT,CASSLDGQGALRIAGELFF
TRBJ2-3,TRBD1,TRBV7-8,many,TGTGCCAGCCGATCCGGGACAGTCACAGATACGCAGTATTTT,CASRSGTVTDTQYF
TRBJ2-6,-,TRBV6-1,many,TGTGCCAGCAGTGAACGTGGGGCCAACGTCCTGACTTTC,CASSERGANVLTF
TRBJ1-2,-,TRBV20-1,-,TGCAGTGCTCATAGCAGGGCTAAAGATGGCTACACCTTC,CSAHSRAKDGYTF
TRBJ1-1,-,TRBV7-9,few,TGTGCCAGCAGCTTAGCGGGGGACGGACGGGTTACTTTCTTT,CASSLAGDGRVTFF
TRBJ2-2,-,TRBV19,-,TGTGCCTCGCGGGCAGAGGCTCGCATGGGCGGGGAGCTGTTTTTT,CASRAEARMGGELFF
TRBJ1-3,-,TRBV30,-,TGTGCCTGGAGTGTACCCCAGGGACTGGACTCCCATTTCTCTGGAAACACCATATATTTT,CAWSVPQGLDSHFSGNTIYF
TRBJ2-3,TRBD2,TRBV28,many,TGTGCCAGCAGTTTTTCCCGGACTAGCGGGGGGGCCCCAGATACGCAGTATTTT,CASSFSRTSGGAPDTQYF
TRBJ2-5,-,TRBV15,many,TGTGCCACCAGCAGAGAGGAGGGGGCCCCCCAGGGCGAGTACTTC,CATSREEGAPQGEYF
TRBJ1-5,TRBD1,TRBV28,many,TGTGCCAGCGTAAAGTCCGGGACAGGGAATCAGCCCCAGCATTTT,CASVKSGTGNQPQHF
TRBJ1-6,-,TRBV12-3/TRBV12-4,many,TGTGCCAGCAGCGAAGCGGGGGTAGGTAATTCACCCCTCCACTTT,CASSEAGVGNSPLHF
TRBJ2-7,-,TRBV12-3/TRBV12-4,many,TGTGCCAGCACGGCAGGATACCCCTACGAGCAGTACTTC,CASTAGYPYEQYF
TRBJ2-2,-,TRBV27,many,TGTGCCAGCAGTTGGGGGGCACCGGGGGAGCTGTTTTTT,CASSWGAPGELFF
TRBJ2-7,-,TRBV5-4,many,TGTGCCAGCAGCATTACCGGGGAGGACGAGCAGTACTTC,CASSITGEDEQYF
TRBJ2-2,TRBD2,TRBV18,many,TGTGCCAGCTCACCGACCGGGACTAGCGGGACCGGGGAGCTGTTTTTT,CASSPTGTSGTGELFF
TRBJ2-2,-,TRBV19,-,TGTGCCAGTAGACTAACAGGGTTCGACGGGGAGCTGTTTTTT,CASRLTGFDGELFF
TRBJ2-2,TRBD2,TRBV27,-,TGTGCCAGCAGTCCCCGACTAGCGGGGTACACCGGGGAGCTGTTTTTT,CASSPRLAGYTGELFF
TRBJ2-1,-,TRBV5-5,-,TGTGCCAGCAGCTTGGCGGACACCCGGGGCGATGAGCAGTTCTTC,CASSLADTRGDEQFF
TRBJ2-3,TRBD2,TRBV20-1,-,TGCAGTGCTTACCACATTAGCGGGGGGGCAATAGATACGCAGTATTTT,CSAYHISGGAIDTQYF
TRBJ2-7,TRBD2,TRBV29-1,-,TGCAGCGTTGAAGGGGGGGGGATGTATTACGAGCAGTACTTC,CSVEGGGMYYEQYF
TRBJ2-5,-,TRBV20-1,many,TGCAGTGCTAGGGATGAAGAGACCCAGTACTTC,CSARDEETQYF
TRBJ2-1,TRBD2,TRBV7-2,many,TGTGCCAGCAGCTTAGTGGTGGGGGGGATGGGTGAGCAGTTCTTC,CASSLVVGGMGEQFF
TRBJ2-7,TRBD2,TRBV9,-,TGTGCCAGCAGCGTAGGGGGGGGGACTGGGGAGCAGTACTTC,CASSVGGGTGEQYF
TRBJ1-2,-,TRBV20-1,many,TGCAGTGCTAGAGATGGGGCTGTTGGAGGCTACACCTTC,CSARDGAVGGYTF
TRBJ1-5,TRBD1,TRBV11-2,many,TGTGCCAGCAGCTTGGACAGGGGGCCCAATCAGCCCCAGCATTTT,CASSLDRGPNQPQHF
TRBJ2-7,TRBD2,TRBV29-1,many,TGCAGCGTTGGGACTAGCCGAGGCTACGAGCAGTACTTC,CSVGTSRGYEQYF
TRBJ2-7,-,TRBV5-1,many,TGCGCCAGCAGCATTACACCCGCGGGACCCTACGAGCAGTACTTC,CASSITPAGPYEQYF
TRBJ1-1,-,TRBV11-1,many,TGTGCCAGCAGCCGACAGGCTCGAACTGAAGCTTTCTTT,CASSRQARTEAFF
TRBJ2-1,-,TRBV12-3/TRBV12-4,many,TGTGCCAGCAGTTTAGGCCTCCACTACAATGAGCAGTTCTTC,CASSLGLHYNEQFF
TRBJ2-3,-,TRBV7-6,many,TGTGCCAGCAGCTTCTATTTGGGGTCCGGGACATCGAGGCCAGATACGCAGTATTTT,CASSFYLGSGTSRPDTQYF
TRBJ1-3,-,TRBV9,few,TGTGCCAGCAGCCCGACGTCGGGGGAGGCTGGAAACACCATATATTTT,CASSPTSGEAGNTIYF
TRBJ2-7,TRBD2,TRBV2,many,TGTGCCAGCAGGGGGGGGGGACTAGAATACTACGAGCAGTACTTC,CASRGGGLEYYEQYF
TRBJ1-3,-,TRBV30,many,TGTGCCTGGCGGGACTCTGGAAACACCATATATTTT,CAWRDSGNTIYF